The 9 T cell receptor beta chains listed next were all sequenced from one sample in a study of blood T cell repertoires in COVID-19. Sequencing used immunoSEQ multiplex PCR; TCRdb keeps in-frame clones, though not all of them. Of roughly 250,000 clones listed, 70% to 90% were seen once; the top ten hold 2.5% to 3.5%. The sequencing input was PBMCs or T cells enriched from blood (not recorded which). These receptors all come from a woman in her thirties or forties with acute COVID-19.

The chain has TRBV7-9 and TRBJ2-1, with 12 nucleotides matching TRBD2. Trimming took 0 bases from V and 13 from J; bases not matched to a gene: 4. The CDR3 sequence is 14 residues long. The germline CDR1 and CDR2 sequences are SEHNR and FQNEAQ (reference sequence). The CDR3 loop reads CASSLAQTSGSQFF. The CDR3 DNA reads TGTGCCAGCAGCTTAGCCCAGACTAGCGGGAGTCAGTTCTTC.

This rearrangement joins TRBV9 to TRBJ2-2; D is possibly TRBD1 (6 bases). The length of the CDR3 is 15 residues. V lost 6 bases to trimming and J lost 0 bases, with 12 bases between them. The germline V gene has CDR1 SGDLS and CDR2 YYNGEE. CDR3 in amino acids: CASMPGHSNTGELFF. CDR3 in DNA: TGTGCCAGCATGCCGGGACACTCGAACACCGGGGAGCTGTTTTTT.

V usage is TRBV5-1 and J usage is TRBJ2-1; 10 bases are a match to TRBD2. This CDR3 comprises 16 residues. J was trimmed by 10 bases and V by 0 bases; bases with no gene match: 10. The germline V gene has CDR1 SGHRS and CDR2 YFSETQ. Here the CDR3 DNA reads TGCGCCAGCAGCTTGGCGGTCGTACTAGCGGGACGGGAGCAGTTCTTC. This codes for CASSLAVVLAGREQFF.

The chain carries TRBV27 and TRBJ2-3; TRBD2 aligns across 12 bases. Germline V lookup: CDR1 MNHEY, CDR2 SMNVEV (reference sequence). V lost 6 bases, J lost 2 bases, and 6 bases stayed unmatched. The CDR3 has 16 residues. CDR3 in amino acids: CASRRLAGGSTDTQYF. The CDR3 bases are TGTGCCAGCAGACGCCTAGCGGGAGGGTCCACAGATACGCAGTATTTT.

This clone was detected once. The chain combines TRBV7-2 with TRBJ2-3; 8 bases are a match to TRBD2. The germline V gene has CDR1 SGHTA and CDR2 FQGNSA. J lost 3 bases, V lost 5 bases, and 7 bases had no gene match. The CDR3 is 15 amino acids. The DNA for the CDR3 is TGTGCCAGCAGCCAGGGGCCTAGCGGGACAGATACGCAGTATTTT. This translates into CASSQGPSGTDTQYF.

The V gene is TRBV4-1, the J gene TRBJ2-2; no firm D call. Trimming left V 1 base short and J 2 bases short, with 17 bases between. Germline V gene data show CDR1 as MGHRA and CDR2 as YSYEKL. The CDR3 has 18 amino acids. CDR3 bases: TGCGCCAGCAGCCAAGGCCTGAACCAGAATATTAACACCGGGGAGCTGTTTTTT. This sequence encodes CASSQGLNQNINTGELFF.

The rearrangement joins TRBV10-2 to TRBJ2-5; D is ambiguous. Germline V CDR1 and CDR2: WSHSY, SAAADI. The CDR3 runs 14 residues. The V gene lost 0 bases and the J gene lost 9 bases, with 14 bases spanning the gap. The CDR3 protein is CASSESQTGLSQYF. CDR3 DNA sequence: TGCGCCAGCAGTGAGTCCCAAACTGGTCTTTCCCAGTACTTC.

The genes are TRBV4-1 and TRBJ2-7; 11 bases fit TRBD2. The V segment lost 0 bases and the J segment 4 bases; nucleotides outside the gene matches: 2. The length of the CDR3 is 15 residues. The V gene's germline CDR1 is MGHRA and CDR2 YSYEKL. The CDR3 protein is CASSQDTSGSYEQYF. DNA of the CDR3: TGCGCCAGCAGCCAAGATACTAGCGGGAGTTACGAGCAGTACTTC.

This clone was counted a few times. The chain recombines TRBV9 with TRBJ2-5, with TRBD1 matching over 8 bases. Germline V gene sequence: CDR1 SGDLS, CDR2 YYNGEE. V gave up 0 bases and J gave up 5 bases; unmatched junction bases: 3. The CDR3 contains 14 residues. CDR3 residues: CASSVGTGLETQYF. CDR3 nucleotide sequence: TGTGCCAGCAGCGTAGGGACAGGGCTGGAGACCCAGTACTTC.